These 25 T cell receptor beta chains were all obtained from the same sample, sequenced in a study of shared clonotypes between healthy human individuals. Assay used: immunoSEQ multiplex PCR; TCRdb lists only in-frame clones, some missing. The repertoire includes 2,100,000 or so clones, 90% to 96% of them detected once, and around 0.13% sits in the top ten. The specimen was naive CD4+ T cells sorted from blood. As to subset: CD45RA+ positively selected. The receptors shown here come from a man between 18 and 29 years old in good health.

This clone was seen once. This sequence joins TRBV30 and TRBJ1-4, with 9 bases lining up with TRBD1. The junction had 7 bases not matched to a gene; V was cut back by 0 bases and J by 5 bases. This CDR3 is 16 amino acids long. The germline gives CDR1 GTSNPN, CDR2 SVGIG (reference sequence). CDR3 residues: CAWSVGDRVGNEKLFF. CDR3 nucleotide sequence: TGTGCCTGGAGTGTAGGGGACAGGGTCGGGAATGAAAAACTGTTTTTT.

This clone was seen a single time. The chain joins TRBV28 to TRBJ1-2; tentative D call: TRBD1 (6 bases). The CDR3 extends over 14 amino acids. V was cut by 7 bases and J by 8 bases, with 20 bases left in between. Germline lookup yields CDR1 MDHEN and CDR2 SYDVKM. CDR3 region: CASTDPQGRGGYTF. DNA of the CDR3: TGTGCCAGCACCGATCCTCAGGGGCGAGGAGGCTACACCTTC.

The chain links TRBV6-5 to TRBJ2-6; D gene unclear. Germline V CDR1 and CDR2: MNHEY, SVGAGI. CDR3 length: 14 residues. V lost 3 bases, J lost 4 bases, and 7 bases lay in between. The CDR3, as DNA: TGTGCCAGCAGTTATGACAACGGGGCCAACGTCCTGACTTTC. Encoded protein: CASSYDNGANVLTF.

Notes on this clone: The same CDR3 can be traced to other DNA sequences in this sample. The rearrangement joins TRBV6-5 to TRBJ1-5; no clear D. The germline V gene encodes CDR1 MNHEY and CDR2 SVGAGI. The CDR3 has 13 residues. Trimming cost V 5 bases and J 1 base, with 6 bases left between them. The CDR3 nucleotides are TGTGCCAGCAGTCGACAAAGCAATCAGCCCCAGCATTTT. This sequence encodes CASSRQSNQPQHF.

For the CDR3, the DNA is TGTGCCAGCATGACTAGCGGGGGCCCCCGCTCCTACGAGCAGTACTTC. Its translation is CASMTSGGPRSYEQYF. This sequence joins TRBV27 and TRBJ2-7; 12 bases match TRBD2. The V gene's germline CDR1 is MNHEY and CDR2 SMNVEV (reference sequence). The CDR3 is 16 amino acids. The V segment lost 7 bases and the J segment 0 bases; nucleotides outside the gene matches: 7.

This sequence joins TRBV4-3 and TRBJ1-6; 8 bases map to TRBD1. The CDR3 sequence is 17 residues long. Germline CDR1 and CDR2: LGHNA and YSLEER. Losses at the gene ends were 1 base for V and 5 bases for J; bases not matched to a gene: 7. In nucleotides, the CDR3 is TGCGCCAGCAGCCAAGGGGTCGCGACAGGGGATAATTCACCCCTCCACTTT. It is translated as CASSQGVATGDNSPLHF.

The genes are TRBV19 and TRBJ1-1; a possible D gene is TRBD1 (5 bases). Germline V gene lookup returns CDR1 LNHDA and CDR2 SQIVND (reference sequence). The ends were cut back, 7 bases at V and 0 bases at J, with 9 bases in the middle. The CDR3 extends over 13 amino acids. In DNA form, the CDR3 reads TGTGCCAGTAATCAGGGATTGAACACTGAAGCTTTCTTT. Its protein product is CASNQGLNTEAFF.

The chain links TRBV5-1 to TRBJ1-2, with a weak D call TRBD1 (5 bases). Trimming pared 4 bases from V and 0 bases from J, leaving 16 bases between. The CDR3 runs 16 residues. The germline V gene has CDR1 SGHRS and CDR2 YFSETQ. The CDR3 DNA reads TGCGCCAGCAGCATGGGGGTTGGAGGGGCTAACTATGGCTACACCTTC. Protein sequence: CASSMGVGGANYGYTF.

This chain links TRBV7-9 with TRBJ2-5; D possibly matches TRBD1 or TRBD2 (5 bases each). This CDR3 comprises 14 residues. V was cut by 3 bases and J by 3 bases, with 11 bases left in between. In germline, CDR1 is SEHNR, CDR2 FQNEAQ (reference sequence). In DNA form, the CDR3 reads TGTGCCAGCAGCTTGAGGGGACGCGAAGAGACCCAGTACTTC. The encoded protein is CASSLRGREETQYF.

The chain employs TRBV19 and TRBJ2-6, with D possibly being TRBD1 (6 bases). Germline CDR1 is LNHDA and CDR2 is SQIVND (reference sequence). V gave up 6 bases and J gave up 4 bases, with 10 bases separating them. The CDR3 loop spans 14 amino acids. The CDR3 is CASRDSAGANVLTF. The CDR3 coding sequence is TGTGCCAGTAGGGACAGCGCCGGGGCCAACGTCCTGACTTTC.

The J gene is TRBJ2-1, the V gene TRBV4-3; 12 bases match TRBD2. The CDR3 covers 20 residues. V trimming: 0 bases; J trimming: 1 base; junction bases outside the gene matches: 10. The germline V gene encodes CDR1 LGHNA and CDR2 YSLEER. CDR3 in DNA: TGCGCCAGCAGCCAAGATGTCGCTAGCGGGAGGGTGGCGTCCTACAATGAGCAGTTCTTC. It specifies CASSQDVASGRVASYNEQFF.

The rearrangement joins TRBV7-9 to TRBJ2-3, with D tentatively TRBD1 (6 bases). V lost 3 bases, J lost 1 base, and 11 bases lay in between. CDR3 length: 15 residues. The germline CDR1 and CDR2 sequences are SEHNR and FQNEAQ (reference sequence). For the CDR3, the DNA is TGTGCCAGCAGCTTCCCCGGGACACGCACAGATACGCAGTATTTT. It specifies CASSFPGTRTDTQYF.

This sequence joins TRBV19 and TRBJ1-1, with TRBD1 matching over 10 bases. The V segment lost 8 bases and the J segment 11 bases; nucleotides outside the gene matches: 14. In germline, CDR1 is LNHDA, CDR2 SQIVND (reference sequence). The CDR3 has 14 residues. The chain's CDR3 is CASGRWDRGDFAFF. The CDR3 DNA is TGTGCCAGTGGACGATGGGACAGGGGAGATTTTGCTTTCTTT.

The chain has TRBV29-1 and TRBJ2-1; 11 nucleotides align to TRBD2. The CDR3 sequence is 19 residues long. Per the germline V gene, CDR1 is SQVTM and CDR2 is ANQGSEA. The ends lost 6 bases at V and 4 bases at J; junction bases unmatched: 20. DNA for the CDR3: TGCAGCGTCCAGGGGGCCTGGCTAGCGGGGGGCCTTATTTACAATGAGCAGTTCTTC. As protein: CSVQGAWLAGGLIYNEQFF.

On this clone: At one of its ends the junction is not consistent with the germline gene, which may arise from a read error. The rearrangement links TRBV6-4 to TRBJ1-4; unclear D gene. This CDR3 region has 11 residues. Per the germline V gene, CDR1 is MRHNA and CDR2 is SNTAGT. As DNA, the CDR3 is TGTGCCAGCAGTGACGGCCAGGCAATAGTTTTT. It translates to CASSDGQAIVF.

The chain recombines TRBV28 with TRBJ2-7; D is unresolved. The germline V gene has CDR1 MDHEN and CDR2 SYDVKM. The V and J ends lost 5 bases and 2 bases respectively, with 19 bases between them. CDR3 length: 16 residues. CDR3 sequence (DNA): TGTGCCAGCAGTCCACCCCCACCCGGCAATCCCTACGAGCAGTACTTC. Translating it yields CASSPPPPGNPYEQYF.

Points on this clone: The identical CDR3 is also encoded by other nucleotide sequences in the sample. The V gene is TRBV30, the J gene TRBJ2-7, with a tentative D call TRBD2 (6 bases). Germline V lookup: CDR1 GTSNPN, CDR2 SVGIG (reference sequence). The CDR3 has 11 residues. Trimming stripped 2 bases from V and 4 bases from J, with 6 bases between. In nucleotides, the CDR3 is TGTGCCTGGAGTCGGGGGTACGAGCAGTACTTC. Protein: CAWSRGYEQYF. Using reference TRBV30 and TRBJ2-7 for the parts outside the CDR3, the full variable domain is SQTIHQWPATLVQPVGSPLSLECTVEGTSNPNLYWYRQAAGRGLQLLFYSVGIGQISSEVPQNLSASRPQDRQFILSSKKLLLSDSGFYLCAWSRGYEQYFGPGTRLTVT.

The chain uses TRBV11-2 and TRBJ2-2; unclear D gene. Germline V gives CDR1 SGHAT, CDR2 FQNNGV. V dropped 2 bases and J dropped 4 bases, with 5 bases sitting between them. The CDR3 totals 13 residues. Here the CDR3 reads CASSLSLTGELFF. The CDR3 nucleotides read TGTGCCAGCAGCTTAAGCCTCACCGGGGAGCTGTTTTTT. The full variable domain, completed using reference TRBV11-2 and TRBJ2-2, is EAGVAQSPRYKIIEKRQSVAFWCNPISGHATLYWYQQILGQGPKLLIQFQNNGVVDDSQLPKDRFSAERLKGVDSTLKIQPAKLEDSAVYLCASSLSLTGELFFGEGSRLTVL.

The chain couples TRBV5-6 to TRBJ2-2, with D perhaps assigned TRBD1 or TRBD2 (5 bases each). Between the trimmed V and J ends, which lost 0 bases and 6 bases, there was a span of 18 bases. The CDR3 spans 17 residues. Germline V lookup: CDR1 SGHDT, CDR2 YYEEEE. The CDR3 region is CASSLVGAVSMAGELFF. CDR3 DNA: TGTGCCAGCAGCTTGGTCGGGGCGGTATCTATGGCCGGGGAGCTGTTTTTT. Together with reference TRBV5-6 and TRBJ2-2, the CDR3 gives the full variable domain: DAGVTQSPTHLIKTRGQQVTLRCSPKSGHDTVSWYQQALGQGPQFIFQYYEEEERQRGNFPDRFSGHQFPNYSSELNVNALLLGDSALYLCASSLVGAVSMAGELFFGEGSRLTVL.

The chain links TRBV4-1 to TRBJ1-5; TRBD1 agrees at 9 bases. There are 15 residues in the CDR3. The trim removed 1 base at V and 11 bases at J, leaving 9 bases unmatched. Germline lookup yields CDR1 MGHRA and CDR2 YSYEKL. The DNA for the CDR3 is TGCGCCAGCAGCCAAGGGACAGGGGCGAACTATGCCCAGCATTTT. Amino acid sequence: CASSQGTGANYAQHF.

V gene TRBV30 combines with J gene TRBJ2-5; D is tentatively TRBD1 or TRBD2 (5 bases each). Trimming removed 5 bases at V and 1 base at J, with 14 bases between. The CDR3 runs 14 residues. Germline values: CDR1 GTSNPN, CDR2 SVGIG (reference sequence). DNA of the CDR3: TGTGCCTGGGGGTCCGGGGCGATCCAAGAGACCCAGTACTTC. Protein sequence: CAWGSGAIQETQYF.

The CDR3 reads CASSDFPGSYNEQFF. The CDR3 DNA is TGCGCCAGCAGCGATTTCCCGGGATCCTACAATGAGCAGTTCTTC. J is TRBJ2-1 and V is TRBV5-1, with TRBD2 as a possible D gene (5 bases). The V end lost 4 bases, the J end lost 1 base, and 12 bases lay between the germline ends. The CDR3 totals 15 residues. The V gene's germline CDR1 is SGHRS and CDR2 YFSETQ.

This chain links TRBV10-1 with TRBJ1-1; D not certain. The CDR3 has 13 amino acids. Germline assignment: CDR1 WNHNN and CDR2 SYGVQD (reference sequence). The ends were cut back, 6 bases at V and 3 bases at J, with 11 bases in the middle. In DNA, the CDR3 is TGCGCCAGCAGCGGGTTTCCTGACACTGAAGCTTTCTTT. Amino acids: CASSGFPDTEAFF.

This chain links TRBV19 with TRBJ1-2, with D perhaps TRBD1 (5 bases). The CDR3 sequence is 12 residues long. The germline CDR1 and CDR2 sequences are LNHDA and SQIVND (reference sequence). V was pared by 5 bases and J by 7 bases, with 11 bases between. The CDR3 DNA sequence: TGTGCCAGTAGTGAAAGGGGCGGTGGCTACACCTTC. It codes for CASSERGGGYTF.

The V gene is TRBV6-1, the J gene TRBJ1-6, with 8 bases identical to TRBD1. Germline V CDR1 and CDR2: MNHNS, SASEGT. The CDR3 length is 18 residues. V lost 6 bases, J lost 1 base, and 11 bases stayed unmatched. The chain's CDR3 is CASSEHTGGGSYNSPLHF. CDR3 sequence (DNA): TGTGCCAGCAGCGAACACACAGGGGGAGGTTCCTATAATTCACCCCTCCACTTT.